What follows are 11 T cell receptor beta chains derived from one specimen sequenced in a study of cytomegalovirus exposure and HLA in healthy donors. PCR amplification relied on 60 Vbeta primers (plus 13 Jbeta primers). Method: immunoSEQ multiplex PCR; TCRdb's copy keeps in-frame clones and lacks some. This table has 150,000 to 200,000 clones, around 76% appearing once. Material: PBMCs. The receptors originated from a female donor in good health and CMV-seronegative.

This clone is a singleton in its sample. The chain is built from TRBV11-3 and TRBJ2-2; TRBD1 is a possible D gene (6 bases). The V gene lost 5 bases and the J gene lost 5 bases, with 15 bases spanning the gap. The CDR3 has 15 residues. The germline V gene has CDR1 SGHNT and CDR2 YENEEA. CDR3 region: CASSTRQAITGELFF. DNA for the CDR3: TGTGCCAGCAGCACCCGACAGGCTATTACCGGGGAGCTGTTTTTT.

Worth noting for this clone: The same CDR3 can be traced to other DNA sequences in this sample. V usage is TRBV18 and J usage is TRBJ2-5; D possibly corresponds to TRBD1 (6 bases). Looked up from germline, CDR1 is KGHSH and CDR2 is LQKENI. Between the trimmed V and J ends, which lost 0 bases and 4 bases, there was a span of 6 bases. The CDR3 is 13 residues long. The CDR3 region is CASSPPGGETQYF. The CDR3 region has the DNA TGTGCCAGCTCACCACCAGGGGGAGAGACCCAGTACTTC. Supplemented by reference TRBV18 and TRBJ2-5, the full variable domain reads NAGVMQNPRHLVRRRGQEARLRCSPMKGHSHVYWYRQLPEEGLKFMVYLQKENIIDESGMPKERFSAEFPKEGPSILRIQQVVRGDSAAYFCASSPPGGETQYFGPGTRLLVL.

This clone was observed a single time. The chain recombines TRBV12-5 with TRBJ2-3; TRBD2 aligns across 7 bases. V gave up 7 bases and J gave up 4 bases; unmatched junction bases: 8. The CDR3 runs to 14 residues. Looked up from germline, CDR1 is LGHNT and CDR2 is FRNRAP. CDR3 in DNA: TGTGCTAGTGCCAACAGCCTAGCGGCAGATACGCAGTATTTT. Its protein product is CASANSLAADTQYF.

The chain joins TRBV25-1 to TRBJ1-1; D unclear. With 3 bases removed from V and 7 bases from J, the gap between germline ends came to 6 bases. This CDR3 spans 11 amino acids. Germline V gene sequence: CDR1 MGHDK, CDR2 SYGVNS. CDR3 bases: TGTGCCAGCAGTGAGGCGGGTGAAGCTTTCTTT. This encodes CASSEAGEAFF.

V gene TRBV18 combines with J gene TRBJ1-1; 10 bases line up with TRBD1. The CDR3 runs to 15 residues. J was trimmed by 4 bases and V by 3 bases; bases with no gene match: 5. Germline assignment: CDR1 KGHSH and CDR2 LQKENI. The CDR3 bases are TGTGCCAGCTCACCCGACAGGGGGCTTGGCACTGAAGCTTTCTTT. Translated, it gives CASSPDRGLGTEAFF.

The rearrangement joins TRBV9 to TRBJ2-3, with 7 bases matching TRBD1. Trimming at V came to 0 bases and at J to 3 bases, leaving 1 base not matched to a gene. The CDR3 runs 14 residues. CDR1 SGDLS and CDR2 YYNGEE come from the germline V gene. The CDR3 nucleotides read TGTGCCAGCAGCGTAGAACAGGGGACAGATACGCAGTATTTT. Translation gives CASSVEQGTDTQYF.

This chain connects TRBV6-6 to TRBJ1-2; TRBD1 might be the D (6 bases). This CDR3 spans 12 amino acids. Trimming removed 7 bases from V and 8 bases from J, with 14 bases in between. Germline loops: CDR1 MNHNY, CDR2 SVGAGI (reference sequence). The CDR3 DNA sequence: TGTGCCAGCACCACAGGGTTACAAGGCTACACCTTC. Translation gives CASTTGLQGYTF.

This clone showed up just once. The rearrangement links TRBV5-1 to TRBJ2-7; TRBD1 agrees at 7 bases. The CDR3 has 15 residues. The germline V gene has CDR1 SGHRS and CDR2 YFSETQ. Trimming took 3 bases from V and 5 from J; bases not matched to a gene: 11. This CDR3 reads CASSSRQGMLNEQYF. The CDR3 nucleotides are TGCGCCAGCAGCTCCCGACAGGGTATGTTGAACGAGCAGTACTTC.

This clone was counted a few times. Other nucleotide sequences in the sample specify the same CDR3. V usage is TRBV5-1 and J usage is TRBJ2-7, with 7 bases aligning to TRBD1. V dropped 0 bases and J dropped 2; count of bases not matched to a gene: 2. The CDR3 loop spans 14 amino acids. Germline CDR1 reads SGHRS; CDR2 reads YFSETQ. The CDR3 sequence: CASSLGQGAYEQYF. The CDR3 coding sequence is TGCGCCAGCAGCTTGGGTCAGGGGGCCTACGAGCAGTACTTC.

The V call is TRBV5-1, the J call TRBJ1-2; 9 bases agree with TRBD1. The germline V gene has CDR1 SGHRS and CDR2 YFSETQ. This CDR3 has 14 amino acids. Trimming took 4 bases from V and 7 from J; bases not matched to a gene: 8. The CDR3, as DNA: TGCGCCAGCAGCCCTGGACAGGGGATTGGTGGCTACACCTTC. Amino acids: CASSPGQGIGGYTF.

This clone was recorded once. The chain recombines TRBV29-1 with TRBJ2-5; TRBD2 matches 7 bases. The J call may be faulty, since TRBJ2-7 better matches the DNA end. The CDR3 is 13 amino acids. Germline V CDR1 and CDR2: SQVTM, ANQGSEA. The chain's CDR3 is CSVALRTRDEQYF. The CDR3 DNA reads TGCAGCGTTGCTTTGAGGACTAGAGACGAGCAGTACTTC.